The clone carrying this T cell receptor (beta chain) was seen at least ten times. The antigen is undetermined. The sample belongs to a study of CD8 T cells in ankylosing spondylitis. General observations from the study: In peripheral blood, disease-linked CD8+ clones occurred at relatively low frequencies. Disease-linked clones reportedly showed significant enrichment in matched ankylosing spondylitis synovial fluid. Several highly homologous variants made up a TCR beta motif that seemed to typify ankylosing spondylitis blood.

CDR1 and CDR2 from the germline V gene are MNHNS and SASEGT. The CDR3 runs to 15 residues. V shed 4 bases and J shed 6 bases, with 16 bases lying between them. Generation of TCR beta libraries employed quantitative 5'-RACE incorporating molecular barcodes. Using its own MiXCR run on the 5' RACE reads, TCRdb lists one record per CDR3 protein. The top ten clones hold approximately 9.9% of a sample with over 95,000 distinct CDR3 sequences, about 8.3% of them seen once. The TCR sequence derives from a male donor with ankylosing spondylitis or in good health (not recorded which). The sample consisted of blood, either unsorted or a sorted T cell fraction (not recorded which). This chain joins TRBV6-1 and TRBJ2-1; D is possibly TRBD1 or TRBD2 (5 bases each). The CDR3 reads CASSAPGPPRNEQFF. The CDR3 coding sequence is TGTGCCAGCAGTGCTCCGGGACCCCCCCGCAATGAGCAGTTCTTC.